This T cell receptor (beta chain) comes out of a study of metastatic and nonmetastatic thyroid tumors. Via MiXCR, TCRdb re-called the PCR reads. The sample has some 36,000 clones, 15% to 20% seen once. Patients had received no treatment of any kind before thyroid surgery. The CDR3 consists of 14 residues. Trimming at V came to 7 bases and at J to 7 bases, leaving 11 bases not matched to a gene. The V gene's germline CDR1 is MNHNS and CDR2 SASEGT. Regarding this clone: The antigen remains undetermined.

Whole-study results and caveats: Reported TCR beta diversity, measured in blood and tumor, was significantly higher for malignant thyroid tumors than for benign nodules.

The sample taken for sequencing was blood. This TCR came from a male donor with papillary thyroid cancer or a benign thyroid nodule (not recorded which). Some clones in this sample may be carry-over from other donors' samples. This sequence joins TRBV6-1 and TRBJ1-1; 8 bases align to TRBD1. This CDR3 reads CASNEQGASHEAFF. CDR3 DNA sequence: TGTGCCAGCAATGAGCAGGGGGCCTCTCATGAAGCTTTCTTT.